The rows below give T cell receptor beta chains drawn from one sample of a study of T cells after yellow fever vaccination. TCRdb redid the calling of the 5' RACE reads with MiXCR, one entry per CDR3 protein. The sample shows 150,000 to 200,000 distinct CDR3 sequences, approximately 6% of them seen only once. The material was CD4+ T cells sorted from PBMCs, obtained on the day of the first yellow fever vaccination. The source is a man in his late teens or twenties who received the YFV17D yellow fever vaccine. CDR3s include the opening cysteine and the closing phenylalanine or tryptophan. A D gene is named only where the DNA matches it firmly. Size is omitted from some rows. Given values are once, few, many or a class for expanded clones.

clone_size: .; d_call: TRBD2; j_call: TRBJ2-7; v_call: TRBV18; cdr3_aa: CASSPTGGEQYF; cdr3_nt: TGTGCCAGCTCACCTACGGGGGGCGAGCAGTACTTC
clone_size: many; d_call: TRBD1; j_call: TRBJ2-3; v_call: TRBV5-1; cdr3_aa: CASTLGGRGREDTQYF; cdr3_nt: TGCGCCAGCACGCTCGGTGGCAGGGGGCGAGAAGATACGCAGTATTTT
clone_size: many; d_call: .; j_call: TRBJ1-1; v_call: TRBV10-3; cdr3_aa: CAIRPTGLDTEAFF; cdr3_nt: TGTGCCATCAGACCAACCGGGTTGGACACTGAAGCTTTCTTT
clone_size: many; d_call: .; j_call: TRBJ2-3; v_call: TRBV10-3; cdr3_aa: CAISPPNTDTQYF; cdr3_nt: TGTGCCATCAGCCCTCCCAACACAGATACGCAGTATTTT
clone_size: many; d_call: .; j_call: TRBJ2-5; v_call: TRBV7-2; cdr3_aa: CASSPTVREETQYF; cdr3_nt: TGTGCCAGCAGCCCTACAGTCAGGGAAGAGACCCAGTACTTC
clone_size: few; d_call: TRBD1; j_call: TRBJ1-5; v_call: TRBV7-2; cdr3_aa: CASSRTGQSLEPQHF; cdr3_nt: TGTGCCAGCAGCCGAACGGGACAGTCCCTCGAGCCCCAGCATTTT
clone_size: many; d_call: .; j_call: TRBJ2-3; v_call: TRBV20-1; cdr3_aa: CSARVQGADTQYF; cdr3_nt: TGCAGTGCTAGAGTACAGGGAGCAGATACGCAGTATTTT
clone_size: many; d_call: .; j_call: TRBJ2-1; v_call: TRBV7-6; cdr3_aa: CASSLGGGRSYNEQFF; cdr3_nt: TGTGCCAGCAGCTTAGGGGGGGGCCGGTCCTACAATGAGCAGTTCTTC
clone_size: .; d_call: .; j_call: TRBJ2-3; v_call: TRBV11-2; cdr3_aa: CASSFPPGPQDTQYF; cdr3_nt: TGTGCCAGCAGCTTTCCGCCCGGGCCCCAAGATACGCAGTATTTT
clone_size: few; d_call: .; j_call: TRBJ1-5; v_call: TRBV3-1; cdr3_aa: CASSQASGMNQPQHF; cdr3_nt: TGTGCCAGCAGCCAAGCGAGCGGGATGAATCAGCCCCAGCATTTT
clone_size: .; d_call: .; j_call: TRBJ2-3; v_call: TRBV2; cdr3_aa: CASQTRAQNTQYF; cdr3_nt: TGTGCCAGTCAAACAAGGGCCCAAAATACGCAGTATTTT